This T cell receptor beta chain was obtained from a study of cytomegalovirus exposure and HLA in healthy donors. As for the study in general: The study's early data release held tens of millions of unique TCRs from HLA-typed donors.

The PCR employed 60 Vbeta primers together with 13 Jbeta primers. Sequencing used immunoSEQ multiplex PCR; TCRdb keeps in-frame clones, though not all of them. Of about 120,000 clones in the sample, roughly 80% were seen once. Per germline, CDR1 SGHAT and CDR2 FQNNGV. This CDR3 contains 13 residues. The V gene lost 4 bases and the J gene lost 2 bases, with 8 bases spanning the gap. The TCR sequence derives from a female donor in good health and CMV-seropositive. The chain joins TRBV11-2 to TRBJ1-1; possibly TRBD1 for D (6 bases). The material sequenced was PBMCs. The CDR3 nucleotides are TGTGCCAGCAGCTCACAGGGTAACACTGAAGCTTTCTTT. It encodes CASSSQGNTEAFF.